The 21 T cell receptor beta chains given below trace back to one sample, sequenced in a study of OX40 agonist ivuxolimab in advanced cancers. Data came from immunoSEQ multiplex PCR; TCRdb stores just in-frame clones and leaves some out. The sample includes some 95,000 clones, approximately 86% of them seen just once. Sequenced here: CD4+ or CD8+ T cells sorted from blood, sampled in a trial of the OX40 agonist ivuxolimab. Receptors originate from an adult with an advanced solid tumor such as melanoma, head and neck, liver or kidney cancer.

The V call is TRBV6-1, the J call TRBJ1-4; possibly TRBD1 for D (6 bases). Trimming took off 8 bases at V and 6 bases at J, with 16 bases between the two ends. CDR1 MNHNS and CDR2 SASEGT come from the germline V gene. The CDR3 is 14 residues long. The CDR3 DNA reads TGTGCCAGCGAAAGCAGGGGATCGGATGAAAAACTGTTTTTT. This encodes CASESRGSDEKLFF.

The V and J genes are TRBV5-6 and TRBJ1-2; the D is unclear. Germline values: CDR1 SGHDT, CDR2 YYEEEE. The CDR3 spans 13 residues. V shed 4 bases and J shed 4 bases, with 11 bases lying between them. The CDR3 DNA reads as TGTGCCAGCAGCCCGGCCCTGAGCTATGGCTACACCTTC. Encoded protein: CASSPALSYGYTF.

The chain couples TRBV5-1 to TRBJ2-5, with 9 bases lining up with TRBD2. There are 16 residues in the CDR3. In germline, CDR1 is SGHRS, CDR2 YFSETQ. V lost 3 bases and J lost 3; bases outside the gene matches: 9. CDR3 coding DNA: TGCGCCAGCAGCTCCGGCTTGACTAGCGGTAAAGAGACCCAGTACTTC. Protein: CASSSGLTSGKETQYF.

CDR3 DNA sequence: TGTGCCAGCAGCTTACAGGGCCTTTATGGCTACACCTTC. Translated, it gives CASSLQGLYGYTF. The chain combines TRBV5-4 with TRBJ1-2; D perhaps matches TRBD1 (6 bases). Between the trimmed V and J ends, which lost 2 bases and 5 bases, there was a span of 10 bases. The CDR3 contains 13 residues. The germline gives CDR1 SGHNT, CDR2 YYREEE (reference sequence).

CDR3 DNA sequence: TGTGCCAGCAGTTACCGAGCGGATAACACTGAAGCTTTCTTT. As protein: CASSYRADNTEAFF. The chain has TRBV6-6 and TRBJ1-1; D is unclear. This CDR3 is 14 amino acids long. V was shortened by 2 bases and J by 2 bases, with 9 bases between the two germline ends. CDR1 and CDR2 (germline): MNHNY, SVGAGI (reference sequence).

The chain uses TRBV25-1 and TRBJ1-5; TRBD1 aligns across 9 bases. After removal of 4 bases from V and 4 bases from J, the junction contained 8 bases not matched to a gene. The CDR3 has 16 amino acids. Per the germline V gene, CDR1 is MGHDK and CDR2 is SYGVNS. The CDR3 reads CASSGTGEGVNQPQHF. CDR3 nucleotide sequence: TGTGCCAGCAGTGGGACAGGGGAGGGGGTTAATCAGCCCCAGCATTTT.

The chain is built from TRBV28 and TRBJ1-2, with D hard to call. Trimming took off 8 bases at V and 6 bases at J, with 10 bases between the two ends. Germline V gives CDR1 MDHEN, CDR2 SYDVKM. The CDR3 length is 11 residues. This CDR3 reads CASLRGHGYTF. For the CDR3, the DNA is TGTGCCAGCTTACGAGGGCATGGCTACACCTTC.

The chain recombines TRBV6-5 with TRBJ1-2; D call uncertain. Germline lookup yields CDR1 MNHEY and CDR2 SVGAGI. Trimming took 8 bases from V and 3 from J, leaving 13 bases between them. This CDR3 has 13 amino acids. The CDR3 DNA reads as TGTGCCAGCTATAATGCCGCAGACTATGGCTACACCTTC. Amino acids: CASYNAADYGYTF.

The chain combines TRBV5-4 with TRBJ1-2; TRBD1 agrees at 7 bases. The germline V gene has CDR1 SGHNT and CDR2 YYREEE (reference sequence). Trimming cost V 4 bases and J 8 bases; bases outside gene matches: 14. This CDR3 region has 15 residues. CDR3 nucleotide sequence: TGTGCCAGCAGCCCCGCGGGAAGGGGGCCCAGGGGCTACACCTTC. Translation: CASSPAGRGPRGYTF. Based on the CDR3 plus reference TRBV5-4 and TRBJ1-2, the full variable domain is ETGVTQSPTHLIKTRGQQVTLRCSSQSGHNTVSWYQQALGQGPQFIFQYYREEENGRGNFPPRFSGLQFPNYSSELNVNALELDDSALYLCASSPAGRGPRGYTFGSGTRLTVV.

This rearrangement joins TRBV6-5 to TRBJ2-1; 10 bases are shared with TRBD2. The junction had 8 bases not matched to a gene; V was cut back by 5 bases and J by 7 bases. CDR3 length: 15 amino acids. Germline values: CDR1 MNHEY, CDR2 SVGAGI. The CDR3 protein is CASSPLAGVSNEQFF. CDR3 bases: TGTGCCAGCAGTCCCCTAGCGGGAGTGTCAAATGAGCAGTTCTTC.

The V gene is TRBV30, the J gene TRBJ1-1; D remains ambiguous. Germline V gene data show CDR1 as GTSNPN and CDR2 as SVGIG (reference sequence). The germline V and J ends were trimmed by 2 bases and 6 bases, with 10 bases remaining between them. The CDR3 is 12 residues long. In DNA form, the CDR3 reads TGTGCCTGGAGTCCCACGGGCTCTGAAGCTTTCTTT. It encodes CAWSPTGSEAFF.

The rearrangement joins TRBV6-5 to TRBJ2-1, with TRBD2 matching 9 bases. Unmatched junction bases numbered 3, after V lost 0 bases and J lost 6 bases. CDR1 is MNHEY and CDR2 is SVGAGI in the germline V gene. The CDR3 extends over 15 amino acids. CDR3 in amino acids: CASSYSQREANEQFF. CDR3 nucleotides: TGTGCCAGCAGTTACTCGCAGCGGGAGGCCAATGAGCAGTTCTTC.

The genes are TRBV6-5 and TRBJ1-1; 7 bases agree with TRBD1. The V gene's germline CDR1 is MNHEY and CDR2 SVGAGI. The CDR3 covers 15 residues. V lost 2 bases and J lost 3; bases outside the gene matches: 6. The CDR3: CASSYRGQRYTEAFF. The CDR3 DNA follows: TGTGCCAGCAGTTACCGGGGACAGAGATACACTGAAGCTTTCTTT.

The chain recombines TRBV6-5 with TRBJ2-2, with D perhaps being TRBD1 or TRBD2 (5 bases each). The CDR3 extends over 15 amino acids. Trimming took off 2 bases at V and 0 bases at J, with 7 bases between the two ends. The germline CDR1 and CDR2 sequences are MNHEY and SVGAGI. CDR3 in amino acids: CASSYVGANTGELFF. The DNA of the CDR3 is TGTGCCAGCAGTTACGTGGGGGCGAACACCGGGGAGCTGTTTTTT.

This clone was seen only a few times. The genes are TRBV2 and TRBJ2-2; a weak D match, TRBD2 (6 bases). Germline values: CDR1 SNHLY, CDR2 FYNNEI. The CDR3 has 16 amino acids. V was pared by 6 bases and J by 0 bases, with 14 bases between. The CDR3 sequence is CASRVGDFANTGELFF. In DNA, the CDR3 is TGTGCCAGCAGGGTGGGGGACTTCGCGAACACCGGGGAGCTGTTTTTT.

The chain couples TRBV30 to TRBJ2-2, with a weak D call TRBD2 (7 bases). CDR1 GTSNPN and CDR2 SVGIG come from the germline V gene (reference sequence). The CDR3 is 14 residues long. Trimming left V 7 bases short and J 5 bases short, with 17 bases between. The CDR3 reads CASPSEGGTGELFF. CDR3 DNA: TGTGCCTCCCCGTCGGAGGGGGGGACCGGGGAGCTGTTTTTT.

This chain joins TRBV28 and TRBJ2-5; tentatively, D is TRBD2 (6 bases). Germline CDR1 reads MDHEN; CDR2 reads SYDVKM. The length of the CDR3 is 11 residues. The ends were cut back, 6 bases at V and 9 bases at J, with 11 bases in the middle. The CDR3 DNA reads TGTGCCAGCAGGGGAGGTAGGGCCCAGTACTTC. This encodes CASRGGRAQYF.

This sequence joins TRBV11-2 and TRBJ2-5, with D perhaps matching TRBD2 (5 bases). Trimming removed 5 bases at V and 5 bases at J, with 21 bases between. Germline V gives CDR1 SGHAT, CDR2 FQNNGV. The CDR3 covers 16 residues. CDR3 sequence: CASSPASAGVGETQYF. The CDR3 DNA reads TGTGCCAGCAGCCCAGCCTCGGCCGGGGTCGGGGAGACCCAGTACTTC.

The chain has TRBV7-9 and TRBJ1-4; D not resolved. The CDR3 sequence is 14 residues long. Deletions cut 2 bases from V and 5 bases from J, with 9 bases between. Germline V gene lookup returns CDR1 SEHNR and CDR2 FQNEAQ (reference sequence). CDR3 protein: CASSLTGRNEKLFF. CDR3 sequence (DNA): TGTGCCAGCAGCTTAACCGGCCGAAATGAAAAACTGTTTTTT.

The DNA for the CDR3 is TGTGCCAGTAACTTAGGCAGCTCCTATGGCTACACCTTC. It codes for CASNLGSSYGYTF. The chain carries TRBV19 and TRBJ1-2; no definite D call. In germline, CDR1 is LNHDA, CDR2 SQIVND (reference sequence). The CDR3 is 13 amino acids. Trimming cost V 7 bases and J 4 bases, with 13 bases left between them.

This clone was counted a few times. The J gene is TRBJ2-1, the V gene TRBV6-6; D unresolved. V was clipped by 0 bases and J by 6 bases, with 6 bases between them. The CDR3 has 13 residues. Germline loops: CDR1 MNHNY, CDR2 SVGAGI (reference sequence). In DNA, the CDR3 is TGTGCCAGCAGTTACTCGAGTAGCAATGAGCAGTTCTTC. Its protein product is CASSYSSSNEQFF.